The T cell receptor (beta chain) under discussion was sequenced for a study of response to subunit inactivated influenza vaccine. Whole-study findings and limits: There was a suggestion from the authors that each seasonal influenza vaccination recruits few new T cells.

Germline V gene sequence: CDR1 MNHNS, CDR2 SASEGT. CDR3 length equals 15 residues. V gave up 1 base and J gave up 5 bases; unmatched junction bases: 7. Each CDR3 protein is one row after TCRdb ran MiXCR on the RT-PCR reads. The sample consists of about 650,000 distinct CDR3 sequences, around a sixth of them appearing once. In the case of this clonotype: Its antigen is unknown.

The sequences come from PBMCs from blood, collected about 12 days after vaccination. This TCR was sampled from a man between 45 and 60 years old who received an inactivated influenza vaccine. The V call is TRBV6-1, the J call TRBJ2-7; 8 bases align to TRBD2. The CDR3: CASSEGMSGGNEQYF. CDR3 nucleotides: TGTGCCAGCAGTGAAGGAATGAGCGGGGGAAACGAGCAGTACTTC.